Each of the 21 T cell receptor beta chains below was sequenced from the same sample in a study of T cell changes during pregnancy in multiple sclerosis. Clones were read by immunoSEQ multiplex PCR, and TCRdb kept only the in-frame ones, dropping some. The table shows more than 50,000 clones, with nearly 90% occurring only once. The sequenced sample was peripheral blood, obtained in the first trimester of pregnancy. These receptor sequences come from a female donor with multiple sclerosis, enrolled in a pregnancy study.

The chain is built from TRBV6-5 and TRBJ2-7, with 10 positions matching TRBD1. The trim removed 4 bases at V and 5 bases at J, leaving 5 bases unmatched. From germline, CDR1 is MNHEY and CDR2 SVGAGI. This CDR3 has 14 residues. CDR3 nucleotide sequence: TGTGCCAGCAGTTCGACAGGGGGCAGGGACGAGCAGTACTTC. Its translation is CASSSTGGRDEQYF.

The CDR3 DNA follows: TGCAGCGCTCTCACAACCGAGCAGTACTTC. Amino acid sequence: CSALTTEQYF. The chain carries TRBV20-1 and TRBJ2-7; D unclear. The CDR3 totals 10 residues. Germline CDR1 and CDR2: DFQATT and SNEGSKA (reference sequence).

The chain joins TRBV27 to TRBJ2-7, with 7 bases fitting TRBD1. Germline CDR1 is MNHEY and CDR2 is SMNVEV (reference sequence). The junction had 12 bases not matched to a gene; V was cut back by 2 bases and J by 8 bases. This CDR3 has 15 residues. The CDR3 bases are TGTGCCAGCAGTTTAAAGGGGACAGTGGTTTTCAAGCAGTACTTC. Amino acid sequence: CASSLKGTVVFKQYF.

This chain links TRBV19 with TRBJ1-1; TRBD1 matches 7 bases. The CDR3 is 15 residues long. Germline values: CDR1 LNHDA, CDR2 SQIVND (reference sequence). J lost 4 bases, V lost 2 bases, and 7 bases had no gene match. CDR3 sequence reads: CASSITAGGITEAFF. Here the CDR3 DNA reads TGTGCCAGTAGTATAACCGCAGGGGGGATCACTGAAGCTTTCTTT.

The chain is built from TRBV7-9 and TRBJ1-1, with 7 bases lining up with TRBD1. The CDR3 is 14 residues long. Per the germline V gene, CDR1 is SEHNR and CDR2 is FQNEAQ (reference sequence). V lost 1 base and J lost 6; bases outside the gene matches: 5. The CDR3, as DNA: TGTGCCAGCAGCTTAGACAGGGGAAGTGCTGAAGCTTTCTTT. Protein product: CASSLDRGSAEAFF.

V and J are TRBV2 and TRBJ2-7, with 10 bases identical to TRBD1. This CDR3 has 13 amino acids. The J segment lost 5 bases and the V segment lost 7 bases, leaving 5 bases of the junction unmatched. Germline V lookup: CDR1 SNHLY, CDR2 FYNNEI. The CDR3 is CASTGQGLHEQYF. In DNA, the CDR3 is TGTGCCAGCACGGGACAGGGGTTGCACGAGCAGTACTTC. The variable domain in full, completed from reference TRBV2 and TRBJ2-7, reads EPEVTQTPSHQVTQMGQEVILRCVPISNHLYFYWYRQILGQKVEFLVSFYNNEISEKSEIFDDQFSVERPDGSNFTLKIRSTKLEDSAMYFCASTGQGLHEQYFGPGTRLTVT.

The CDR3 sequence is CAWTRGMNTEAFF. CDR3 sequence (DNA): TGTGCCTGGACGCGGGGCATGAACACTGAAGCTTTCTTT. This chain uses TRBV30 with TRBJ1-1; tentative D call: TRBD1 (5 bases). CDR1 and CDR2 from the germline V gene are GTSNPN and SVGIG (reference sequence). The CDR3 totals 13 residues. V dropped 4 bases and J dropped 0 bases, with 9 bases sitting between them.

J is TRBJ1-2 and V is TRBV11-2, with 8 bases lining up with TRBD1. V trimming: 3 bases; J trimming: 5 bases; junction bases outside the gene matches: 8. CDR3 length: 15 residues. CDR1 SGHAT and CDR2 FQNNGV come from the germline V gene. The CDR3 loop reads CASSFNRGGMYGYTF. DNA for the CDR3: TGTGCCAGCAGCTTCAACAGGGGGGGGATGTATGGCTACACCTTC.

The chain is built from TRBV7-3 and TRBJ2-1; a weak D match, TRBD2 (7 bases). V lost 5 bases and J lost 6, with 17 bases in between. Germline assignment: CDR1 SGHTA and CDR2 FQGTGA. The CDR3 contains 15 residues. In DNA form, the CDR3 reads TGTGCCAGCAGCCGCCGGGGGGCTGTCGTCAATGAGCAGTTCTTC. Residues: CASSRRGAVVNEQFF.

This chain connects TRBV30 to TRBJ1-2; the match to TRBD1 covers 8 bases. V was clipped by 5 bases and J by 8 bases; unmatched bases: 16. Germline CDR1 reads GTSNPN; CDR2 reads SVGIG (reference sequence). The CDR3 extends over 15 amino acids. CDR3 in amino acids: CAWGKLGQGNRGYTF. CDR3 coding DNA: TGTGCCTGGGGCAAGCTCGGACAGGGCAATAGGGGCTACACCTTC.

The chain employs TRBV28 and TRBJ2-6; D is perhaps TRBD1 (6 bases). V was pared by 6 bases and J by 1 base, with 7 bases between. Germline loops: CDR1 MDHEN, CDR2 SYDVKM. The CDR3 sequence is 14 residues long. DNA of the CDR3: TGTGCCAGCAGAACAGGGTCTGGGGCCAACGTCCTGACTTTC. Its protein is CASRTGSGANVLTF. The full variable domain, rest sourced from reference TRBV28 and TRBJ2-6, is DVKVTQSSRYLVKRTGEKVFLECVQDMDHENMFWYRQDPGLGLRLIYFSYDVKMKEKGDIPEGYSVSREKKERFSLILESASTNQTSMYLCASRTGSGANVLTFGAGSRLTVL.

This chain joins TRBV7-2 and TRBJ2-7; TRBD1 might be the D (6 bases). There are 14 residues in the CDR3. Germline CDR1 and CDR2: SGHTA and FQGNSA. The V end lost 4 bases, the J end lost 0 bases, and 10 bases lay between the germline ends. The CDR3 spells CASSSRQDSYEQYF. The DNA of the CDR3 is TGTGCCAGCAGCTCCCGACAGGACTCCTACGAGCAGTACTTC.

The chain is built from TRBV6-4 and TRBJ2-3, with D maybe TRBD1 (5 bases). The ends were cut back, 0 bases at V and 1 base at J, with 8 bases in the middle. Germline V gene data show CDR1 as MRHNA and CDR2 as SNTAGT. CDR3 length equals 15 residues. In DNA, the CDR3 is TGTGCCAGCAGTGACTCAGGGGCCCGCACAGATACGCAGTATTTT. Translating gives CASSDSGARTDTQYF.

The V gene is TRBV30, the J gene TRBJ1-6; 10 nucleotides line up with TRBD1. J gave up 5 bases and V 5 bases, and 0 bases lay outside the gene matches. CDR3 length: 13 residues. CDR1 and CDR2 (germline): GTSNPN, SVGIG (reference sequence). Here the CDR3 reads CAWGQGDNSPLHF. DNA for the CDR3: TGTGCCTGGGGACAGGGGGATAATTCACCCCTCCACTTT.

This chain uses TRBV30 with TRBJ1-1; D unclear. V gave up 1 base and J gave up 7 bases, with 7 bases separating them. Germline loops: CDR1 GTSNPN, CDR2 SVGIG (reference sequence). The CDR3 extends over 11 amino acids. CDR3 DNA sequence: TGTGCCTGGAGTGCGTCGGGTGAAGCTTTCTTT. Translated, it gives CAWSASGEAFF.

This sequence joins TRBV29-1 and TRBJ1-1; D remains ambiguous. CDR1 and CDR2 from the germline V gene are SQVTM and ANQGSEA. The CDR3 is made up of 13 amino acids. The V end lost 5 bases, the J end lost 1 base, and 11 bases lay between the germline ends. CDR3 bases: TGCAGCGTTCCCGGGAGACAGAACACTGAAGCTTTCTTT. It translates to CSVPGRQNTEAFF.

This clone came up once. The rearrangement joins TRBV6-5 to TRBJ1-1; D possibly corresponds to TRBD1 (5 bases). Germline CDR1 is MNHEY and CDR2 is SVGAGI. The CDR3 is 15 residues long. With 2 bases removed from V and 6 bases from J, the gap between germline ends came to 16 bases. For the CDR3, the DNA is TGTGCCAGCAGTTACGGAGGGGCGAAGGCTCCTGAAGCTTTCTTT. It codes for CASSYGGAKAPEAFF.

The chain couples TRBV6-5 to TRBJ1-2; TRBD1 agrees at 8 bases. V was pared by 0 bases and J by 7 bases, with 4 bases of the junction left unmatched. This CDR3 region has 14 residues. Germline V lookup: CDR1 MNHEY, CDR2 SVGAGI. The CDR3 is CASSYSQGASGYTF. The DNA of the CDR3 is TGTGCCAGCAGTTACTCCCAGGGGGCCTCTGGCTACACCTTC.

The chain recombines TRBV13 with TRBJ2-7, with a tentative D call TRBD1 (5 bases). Germline loops: CDR1 PRHDT, CDR2 FYEKMQ (reference sequence). Trimming took off 2 bases at V and 7 bases at J, with 12 bases between the two ends. The CDR3 length is 13 residues. Here the CDR3 reads CASSLNQGREQYF. CDR3 nucleotide sequence: TGTGCCAGCAGCTTAAACCAGGGCCGAGAGCAGTACTTC.

The chain recombines TRBV28 with TRBJ2-3, with 8 bases aligning to TRBD2. Trimming removed 3 bases from V and 5 bases from J; junction bases left unmatched: 4. Germline lookup yields CDR1 MDHEN and CDR2 SYDVKM. The CDR3 is 14 amino acids. The chain's CDR3 is CASSFTSGGDTQYF. The CDR3, as DNA: TGTGCCAGCAGTTTTACGAGCGGGGGAGATACGCAGTATTTT.

The chain employs TRBV6-5 and TRBJ1-2; weak D call: TRBD1 (5 bases). Germline V gene sequence: CDR1 MNHEY, CDR2 SVGAGI. The CDR3 contains 13 residues. V was shortened by 2 bases and J by 4 bases, with 8 bases between the two germline ends. For the CDR3, the DNA is TGTGCCAGCAGTTACGGGGCAGTCTATGGCTACACCTTC. Its translation: CASSYGAVYGYTF.